The 16 T cell receptor beta chains below all came from one sample that was sequenced in a study of naive and memory T cell subsets (dated by TCRdb to about 2017). Library preparation employed UMI-ligation and nested PCR. The instrument given in TCRdb is Illumina MiSeq. An equimolar mix of two oligonucleotides covering both TRBC1 and TRBC2 was used as the beta constant-region primer. TCRdb handled the public reads itself, with Q25 trimming in fastp and clone calling in MiXCR, and kept productive beta chains. Each record represents a unique CDR3 protein, reported with the most common genes and DNA among its rows. Recorded for this sample are approximately 85,000 distinct CDR3 sequences; roughly 7.3% of them occurred a single time. 1.5% to 2% of the sample rests with the top ten. The sample taken for sequencing was central memory CD4+ T cells from blood. The sample's cell subset or site, from its label and the paper: central memory, CD45RA- CD27+. These TCRs come from a human donor in good health.

This clonotype was detected ten times or more. V and J are TRBV7-9 and TRBJ2-1, with 7 nucleotides matching TRBD2. This CDR3 has 16 amino acids. Trimming removed 5 bases from V and 5 bases from J; junction bases left unmatched: 12. Germline CDR1 is SEHNR and CDR2 is FQNEAQ (reference sequence). The CDR3 sequence: CASSPSGGLVNNEQFF. The CDR3 DNA reads TGTGCCAGCAGCCCTAGCGGCGGACTAGTAAACAATGAGCAGTTCTTC.

This clonotype was recorded many times. The gene calls are TRBV29-1 and TRBJ1-2; tentatively, D is TRBD1 (5 bases). The CDR3 length is 14 residues. V shed 3 bases and J shed 4 bases, with 15 bases lying between them. Germline assignment: CDR1 SQVTM and CDR2 ANQGSEA. DNA of the CDR3: TGCAGCGTTGACTCCCGGGACGCGCCCTATGGCTACACCTTC. Amino acid sequence: CSVDSRDAPYGYTF.

Many counts were recorded for this clonotype. The chain carries TRBV10-2 and TRBJ1-6; possibly TRBD1 for D (5 bases). V was cut by 0 bases and J by 9 bases, with 18 bases left in between. Germline CDR1 is WSHSY and CDR2 is SAAADI. The CDR3 spans 17 residues. The CDR3 loop reads CASSESIRQGIGSPLHF. The CDR3 nucleotides read TGCGCCAGCAGTGAGTCGATTCGCCAGGGTATAGGTTCACCCCTCCACTTT.

In this sample, this clonotype turned up a few times. The V gene is TRBV2, the J gene TRBJ2-1; possibly TRBD2 for D (6 bases). From germline, CDR1 is SNHLY and CDR2 FYNNEI. This CDR3 has 16 amino acids. V was pared by 8 bases and J by 0 bases, with 17 bases between. The CDR3 region is CASSRYGGSSYNEQFF. The CDR3 DNA reads as TGTGCCAGCTCGCGTTACGGGGGTAGCTCCTACAATGAGCAGTTCTTC.

This clonotype has just a few counts. The V and J genes are TRBV4-3 and TRBJ2-6, with unresolved D. Germline CDR1 LGHNA, CDR2 YSLEER. The CDR3 runs 15 residues. The V gene lost 5 bases and the J gene lost 0 bases, with 8 bases spanning the gap. CDR3 residues: CASSRDLSGANVLTF. Here the CDR3 DNA reads TGCGCCAGCAGCAGAGACCTCTCTGGGGCCAACGTCCTGACTTTC.

This clonotype was found a few times. This rearrangement joins TRBV29-1 to TRBJ2-5; 7 nucleotides match TRBD1. The V gene end was trimmed by 2 bases and the J gene end by 4 bases; junction bases not matched to a gene: 10. In germline, CDR1 is SQVTM, CDR2 ANQGSEA. The CDR3 length is 15 residues. CDR3 sequence reads: CSVELAGGNRETQYF. The CDR3 coding sequence is TGCAGCGTTGAACTTGCAGGGGGAAATCGAGAGACCCAGTACTTC.

This clonotype was observed many times. The chain is built from TRBV19 and TRBJ2-1; D unclear. The V gene lost 5 bases and the J gene lost 7 bases, with 21 bases spanning the gap. Germline CDR1 reads LNHDA; CDR2 reads SQIVND (reference sequence). The CDR3 sequence is 16 residues long. The DNA for the CDR3 is TGTGCCAGTAGTCCCCGCACCCAGAGCATGAGTAATGAGCAGTTCTTC. Translation gives CASSPRTQSMSNEQFF.

This clonotype showed up many times. The chain combines TRBV3-1 with TRBJ1-5; TRBD1 matches 8 bases. Germline CDR1 is LGHDT and CDR2 is YNNKEL (reference sequence). With V trimmed by 0 bases and J by 6 bases, 4 bases remained unmatched. The CDR3 covers 15 residues. In DNA form, the CDR3 reads TGTGCCAGCAGCCAAGAAGGCAGGGGGCCTCAGCCCCAGCATTTT. As protein: CASSQEGRGPQPQHF.

In the case of this clonotype: A clone one base away is much larger, so this may be a read error. V is TRBV18 and J is TRBJ2-3; D uncertain. CDR3 length equals 13 residues. Germline V lookup: CDR1 KGHSH, CDR2 LQKENI. This CDR3 is CTSSPSGQDTQYF. The CDR3 DNA is TGTACCAGCTCACCGTCGGGCCAAGATACGCAGTATTTT.

The table lists this clonotype with many counts. The chain recombines TRBV20-1 with TRBJ1-6; perhaps TRBD1 as D (5 bases). CDR3 length equals 18 residues. Trimming pared 0 bases from V and 0 bases from J, leaving 15 bases between. Germline CDR1 reads DFQATT; CDR2 reads SNEGSKA (reference sequence). The CDR3 here is CSARDLGRKSSYNSPLHF. CDR3 DNA: TGCAGTGCTAGAGATTTGGGACGGAAGAGCTCCTATAATTCACCCCTCCACTTT.

There are many counts of this clonotype. The rearrangement uses TRBV10-3 and TRBJ2-3; 7 bases are shared with TRBD1. The CDR3 consists of 16 residues. The V gene end was trimmed by 5 bases and the J gene end by 3 bases; junction bases not matched to a gene: 11. The V gene's germline CDR1 is ENHRY and CDR2 SYGVKD. CDR3 coding DNA: TGTGCCATCAGTAGAGAGACAGGGAAAGGGACAGATACGCAGTATTTT. Its protein is CAISRETGKGTDTQYF.

The table lists this clonotype with many counts. J is TRBJ1-4 and V is TRBV30; D call uncertain. The V end lost 1 base, the J end lost 8 bases, and 8 bases lay between the germline ends. CDR1 is GTSNPN, CDR2 SVGIG, per germline (reference sequence). This CDR3 region has 12 residues. CDR3 coding DNA: TGTGCCTGGAGTGAACTGAGGGAAAAACTGTTTTTT. Translating gives CAWSELREKLFF. Full variable domain (outside the CDR3, taken from reference TRBV30 and TRBJ1-4): SQTIHQWPATLVQPVGSPLSLECTVEGTSNPNLYWYRQAAGRGLQLLFYSVGIGQISSEVPQNLSASRPQDRQFILSSKKLLLSDSGFYLCAWSELREKLFFGSGTQLSVL.

This clonotype has ten or more counts. The rearrangement links TRBV5-1 to TRBJ2-4; 10 bases map to TRBD2. This CDR3 region has 13 residues. Looked up from germline, CDR1 is SGHRS and CDR2 is YFSETQ. Unmatched junction bases numbered 0, after V lost 1 base and J lost 8 bases. The CDR3 nucleotides read TGCGCCAGCAGCTTGACTAGCGGGGACATTCAGTACTTC. This sequence encodes CASSLTSGDIQYF.

This clonotype has a count of ten or more. The genes are TRBV28 and TRBJ1-6, with D possibly TRBD1 on 6 matching bases. Trimming pared 7 bases from V and 10 bases from J, leaving 17 bases between. CDR1 and CDR2 from the germline V gene are MDHEN and SYDVKM. The CDR3 runs 14 residues. The CDR3, as DNA: TGTGCCAGCATCCTACGGGGGGCAGGCTCACCCCTCCACTTT. Translation: CASILRGAGSPLHF.

This chain joins TRBV5-1 and TRBJ2-2, with 7 bases that match TRBD1. This CDR3 is 15 amino acids long. The germline V gene has CDR1 SGHRS and CDR2 YFSETQ. Trimming removed 2 bases from V and 4 bases from J; junction bases left unmatched: 5. The CDR3 loop reads CASSFSTGITGELFF. In DNA, the CDR3 is TGCGCCAGCAGCTTTTCGACAGGGATCACCGGGGAGCTGTTTTTT.

V is TRBV21-1 and J is TRBJ2-1; the DNA was not compared with TRBD2, the D call given in the table. TRBV21-1 is a recognized pseudogene. CDR3 length: 13 amino acids. The CDR3 sequence: CARPSGRSNEQFF. CDR3 DNA: TGTGCCAGGCCTAGCGGGAGGTCCAATGAGCAGTTCTTC.